This TCR beta chain was identified during a study of T cell responses to AZD1222 COVID-19 vaccine. The repertoire was sequenced with immunoSEQ multiplex PCR; TCRdb's copy has only in-frame clones and lacks some. The table lists approximately 100,000 clones, over 75% of them singletons. Per the germline V gene, CDR1 is KGHSH and CDR2 is LQKENI. The CDR3 has 14 residues. Trimming removed 2 bases at V and 1 base at J, with 6 bases between. Comment on this clone: Its antigen is not known.

Findings and limits, study-wide: Repertoire sampling was restricted to post-peak T cell response timepoints. Only five or six individuals given AZD1222 were seropositive at baseline. A reported finding is that nearly half of spike-specific TCRs target unmutated variant regions.

Material: peripheral blood, obtained on day 0 of AZD1222 vaccination. The sequence came from an adult in good health. The rearrangement joins TRBV18 to TRBJ1-3; the D is unclear. In nucleotides, the CDR3 is TGTGCCAGCTCACCATTAGGGTCTGGAAACACCATATATTTT. This codes for CASSPLGSGNTIYF.